A selection of T cell receptor beta chains follows, all from one sample in a study of blood T cell repertoires in COVID-19. Method: immunoSEQ multiplex PCR; TCRdb's copy keeps in-frame clones and lacks some. The profile shows about 250,000 clones, about 91% of them singletons. Sequencing input: peripheral blood. Every receptor here comes from a woman in her forties who had recovered from COVID-19. CDR3s include the opening cysteine and the closing phenylalanine or tryptophan. The D gene is left open where the match is weak. For some rows the clone size is stated as once, few or many, or as a class when expanded; others skip it.

j_gene: TRBJ2-1; v_gene: TRBV6-1; d_gene: TRBD2; abundance: .; CDR3nt: TGTGCCAGCAGTGAAGCGGGGGGGACTAGAATCTATGAGCAGTTCTTC; CDR3aa: CASSEAGGTRIYEQFF
j_gene: TRBJ2-5; v_gene: TRBV27; d_gene: .; abundance: .; CDR3nt: TGTGCCAGCAGTTCGCTGGGAGACCAAGAGACCCAGTACTTC; CDR3aa: CASSSLGDQETQYF
j_gene: TRBJ2-4; v_gene: TRBV5-1; d_gene: .; abundance: .; CDR3nt: TGCGCCAGCAGCTTCACGGCAGGGGCCAAAAACATTCAGTACTTC; CDR3aa: CASSFTAGAKNIQYF
j_gene: TRBJ2-3; v_gene: TRBV4-2; d_gene: TRBD2; abundance: .; CDR3nt: TGTGCCAGCAGCCAGTTAGCGGGGGGCTCGACAGATACGCAGTATTTT; CDR3aa: CASSQLAGGSTDTQYF
j_gene: TRBJ2-1; v_gene: TRBV14; d_gene: .; abundance: .; CDR3nt: TGTGCCAGCAGCCTACTCGGAGGGACTGAGCAGTTCTTC; CDR3aa: CASSLLGGTEQFF
j_gene: TRBJ1-5; v_gene: TRBV5-1; d_gene: TRBD1; abundance: .; CDR3nt: TGCGCCAGCAGTACAGGGGGGGATCAGCCCCAGCATTTT; CDR3aa: CASSTGGDQPQHF
j_gene: TRBJ2-7; v_gene: TRBV10-3; d_gene: TRBD1; abundance: .; CDR3nt: TGTGCCATCAGGCCCAGTTACAGGGGCAGCTACGAGCAGTACTTC; CDR3aa: CAIRPSYRGSYEQYF
j_gene: TRBJ2-1; v_gene: TRBV5-1; d_gene: TRBD2; abundance: .; CDR3nt: TGCGCCAGCAGCTTGGGAGCGGGAGAGGTTTGGGAGCAGTTCTTC; CDR3aa: CASSLGAGEVWEQFF
j_gene: TRBJ2-3; v_gene: TRBV7-3; d_gene: .; abundance: .; CDR3nt: TGTGCCAGCAGCAAACGGGAAGGGGGTTCAGATACGCAGTATTTT; CDR3aa: CASSKREGGSDTQYF
j_gene: TRBJ1-5; v_gene: TRBV6-1; d_gene: .; abundance: .; CDR3nt: TGTGCCAGCAGTGAAGCAGGGACTGCTTTTCAGCCCCAGCATTTT; CDR3aa: CASSEAGTAFQPQHF
j_gene: TRBJ1-2; v_gene: TRBV12-3/TRBV12-4; d_gene: TRBD1; abundance: .; CDR3nt: TGTGCCAGCAGTTACAGGGGTGGCTACACCTTC; CDR3aa: CASSYRGGYTF
j_gene: TRBJ2-5; v_gene: TRBV7-9; d_gene: TRBD2; abundance: .; CDR3nt: TGTGCCAGCAGCTTAGCGCCGCTAGCGGGAGGTAAAGAGACCCAGTACTTC; CDR3aa: CASSLAPLAGGKETQYF
j_gene: TRBJ1-1; v_gene: TRBV15; d_gene: TRBD1; abundance: .; CDR3nt: TGTGCCACCAGCAGAGAACAGGGGGCCCTCATCATGAACACTGAAGCTTTCTTT; CDR3aa: CATSREQGALIMNTEAFF
j_gene: TRBJ2-1; v_gene: TRBV5-1; d_gene: TRBD1; abundance: once; CDR3nt: TGCGCCAGCAGTCGACAGGGTTCCTACAATGAGCAGTTCTTC; CDR3aa: CASSRQGSYNEQFF
j_gene: TRBJ2-1; v_gene: TRBV2; d_gene: TRBD2; abundance: once; CDR3nt: TGTGCCAGCAGAAGCGGGACCTACAATGAGCAGTTCTTC; CDR3aa: CASRSGTYNEQFF
j_gene: TRBJ1-5; v_gene: TRBV6-5; d_gene: .; abundance: .; CDR3nt: TGTGCCAGCAGCCGAGACAGGTTCAGCAATCAGCCCCAGCATTTT; CDR3aa: CASSRDRFSNQPQHF
j_gene: TRBJ1-1; v_gene: TRBV28; d_gene: .; abundance: .; CDR3nt: TGTGCCAGCAGACCGCGACAGTTGAACACTGAAGCTTTCTTT; CDR3aa: CASRPRQLNTEAFF
j_gene: TRBJ2-1; v_gene: TRBV3-1/TRBV3-2; d_gene: TRBD2; abundance: .; CDR3nt: TGTGCCAGCAGCCAAGGGAGGTTACTAGCGAACAATGAGCAGTTCTTC; CDR3aa: CASSQGRLLANNEQFF
j_gene: TRBJ2-7; v_gene: TRBV6-5; d_gene: TRBD2; abundance: .; CDR3nt: TGTGCCAGCTCTTTCAGCGGGGGGTATTACGAGCAGTACTTC; CDR3aa: CASSFSGGYYEQYF
j_gene: TRBJ1-3; v_gene: TRBV18; d_gene: .; abundance: .; CDR3nt: TGTGCCAGCTCACCCCTTTCTGGAAACACCATATATTTT; CDR3aa: CASSPLSGNTIYF
j_gene: TRBJ2-1; v_gene: TRBV30; d_gene: .; abundance: .; CDR3nt: TGTGCCTGGACCAGCGGTTTTTACAATGAGCAGTTCTTC; CDR3aa: CAWTSGFYNEQFF
j_gene: TRBJ2-5; v_gene: TRBV5-4; d_gene: TRBD2; abundance: .; CDR3nt: TGTGCCAGCAGCCGAGCGGGGCCCTTCGAGACCCAGTACTTC; CDR3aa: CASSRAGPFETQYF
j_gene: TRBJ1-1; v_gene: TRBV6-5; d_gene: .; abundance: .; CDR3nt: TGTGCCAGCACCCGGGGCAATTACAGGGCTGAAGCTTTCTTT; CDR3aa: CASTRGNYRAEAFF